This T cell receptor beta chain comes out of a study of Graves' ophthalmopathy and Graves' hyperthyroidism. Germline V lookup: CDR1 MGHDK, CDR2 SYGVNS. This CDR3 spans 16 amino acids. The trim removed 7 bases at V and 6 bases at J, leaving 15 bases unmatched. The study amplified TCR beta CDR3 regions using RNA transcripts. HTBI primers were used in a first-round RT-PCR, which preceded a second-round multiplex PCR. TCRdb processed the multiplex PCR reads anew with MiXCR; each CDR3 protein has one entry. This repertoire shows more than 1,000,000 distinct CDR3 sequences, approximately 35% found once; its top ten account for 11%.

Sequencing input: peripheral blood or thyroid tissue (not recorded which). The clonotype originates from an adult man with Graves' hyperthyroidism. The chain uses TRBV25-1 and TRBJ1-2; 9 bases are shared with TRBD1. The CDR3 region is CASKGPMDRGYDGYTF. The CDR3 nucleotides read TGTGCCAGCAAAGGACCAATGGACAGGGGCTACGATGGCTACACCTTC.